A selection of T cell receptor beta chains follows, all from one sample in a study of blood T cell repertoires in COVID-19. TCRdb's copy holds only in-frame clones and misses some; the assay was immunoSEQ multiplex PCR. This sample has under 200,000 clones, with roughly 85% found just once. The sequencing sample was made of peripheral blood. The source of these receptors is a woman aged 80 or over with acute or convalescent COVID-19. CDR3s include the opening cysteine and the closing phenylalanine or tryptophan. The D gene is left open where the match is weak. Rows give clone size only sometimes, using once, few, many, or a class for an expanded clone.

j_gene: TRBJ2-3; v_gene: TRBV7-2; d_gene: TRBD2; abundance: .; CDR3nt: TGTGCCAGCAGCTTAGGTCCAGGGAGGGCAGATACGCAGTATTTT; CDR3aa: CASSLGPGRADTQYF
j_gene: TRBJ2-5; v_gene: TRBV29-1; d_gene: TRBD1; abundance: .; CDR3nt: TGCAGCGTTGCACTGACAGGGGGCGCGGAGACCCAGTACTTC; CDR3aa: CSVALTGGAETQYF
j_gene: TRBJ2-2; v_gene: TRBV7-7; d_gene: .; abundance: .; CDR3nt: TGTGCTAGCAGCCAGAACAGCGCCGGGAGAGCCGGGGAGCTGTTTTTT; CDR3aa: CASSQNSAGRAGELFF
j_gene: TRBJ1-1; v_gene: TRBV18; d_gene: .; abundance: .; CDR3nt: TGTGCCAGCCCTAACAGTTACACTACTGAAGCTTTCTTT; CDR3aa: CASPNSYTTEAFF
j_gene: TRBJ1-4; v_gene: TRBV15; d_gene: TRBD1; abundance: once; CDR3nt: TGTGCCACCAGCAGAGTGGGGACAGGGAATGAAAAACTGTTTTTT; CDR3aa: CATSRVGTGNEKLFF
j_gene: TRBJ2-5; v_gene: TRBV4-2; d_gene: .; abundance: .; CDR3nt: TGTGCCAGCAGCCAAGAGTCCGGGGAGACCCAGTACTTC; CDR3aa: CASSQESGETQYF
j_gene: TRBJ1-1; v_gene: TRBV11-3; d_gene: .; abundance: few; CDR3nt: TGTGCCAGCAGCTTTGGGGGAGGGAACACTGAAGCTTTCTTT; CDR3aa: CASSFGGGNTEAFF
j_gene: TRBJ2-1; v_gene: TRBV7-2; d_gene: TRBD2; abundance: few; CDR3nt: TGTGCCAGCACCCTTGGACTAGCGGGAACGTATGAGCAGTTCTTC; CDR3aa: CASTLGLAGTYEQFF
j_gene: TRBJ2-1; v_gene: TRBV7-2; d_gene: TRBD1; abundance: .; CDR3nt: TGTGCCAGCAGCTCGGGGACAGGGGCGAACAGGGGTGAGCAGTTCTTC; CDR3aa: CASSSGTGANRGEQFF
j_gene: TRBJ1-1; v_gene: TRBV11-3; d_gene: .; abundance: .; CDR3nt: TGTGCCAGCAGCCGGGAGGGGCTGAACACTGAAGCTTTCTTT; CDR3aa: CASSREGLNTEAFF
j_gene: TRBJ1-1; v_gene: TRBV11-2; d_gene: TRBD1; abundance: .; CDR3nt: TGTGCCAGCAGCCCCGACAGGGGGGGGATGAACACTGAAGCTTTCTTT; CDR3aa: CASSPDRGGMNTEAFF
j_gene: TRBJ2-2; v_gene: TRBV2; d_gene: .; abundance: .; CDR3nt: TGTGCCAGCAGCGGATCCGTGGCTGGCGGGAACACCGGGGAGCTGTTTTTT; CDR3aa: CASSGSVAGGNTGELFF
j_gene: TRBJ2-5; v_gene: TRBV6-5; d_gene: .; abundance: .; CDR3nt: TGTGCCAGCAGTTACGGAGCTAGGAGGCAAGAGACCCAGTACTTC; CDR3aa: CASSYGARRQETQYF
j_gene: TRBJ2-5; v_gene: TRBV27; d_gene: .; abundance: few; CDR3nt: TGTGCCAGCAGTTTCGGGGAAGCGGGGACCCAGTACTTC; CDR3aa: CASSFGEAGTQYF
j_gene: TRBJ1-4; v_gene: TRBV3-1/TRBV3-2; d_gene: TRBD1; abundance: .; CDR3nt: TGTGCCAGCAGCCAAAGGACAGGCAATGAAAAACTGTTTTTT; CDR3aa: CASSQRTGNEKLFF
j_gene: TRBJ2-3; v_gene: TRBV7-3; d_gene: .; abundance: .; CDR3nt: TGTGCCAGCAGCCCCGCGTCCGGTTTCCGGACGCAGTATTTT; CDR3aa: CASSPASGFRTQYF
j_gene: TRBJ2-6; v_gene: TRBV9; d_gene: .; abundance: .; CDR3nt: TGTGCCAGCAGTCTCCTCTCCGGGGCCAACGTCCTGACTTTC; CDR3aa: CASSLLSGANVLTF
j_gene: TRBJ1-4; v_gene: TRBV6-1; d_gene: TRBD1; abundance: .; CDR3nt: TGTGCCAGCAGTGCAAGGGGCGGGACAGGAAATGAAAAACTGTTTTTT; CDR3aa: CASSARGGTGNEKLFF
j_gene: TRBJ1-1; v_gene: TRBV15; d_gene: .; abundance: few; CDR3nt: TGTGCCACCAGCAGAGGAGGGTCGAACACTGAAGCTTTCTTT; CDR3aa: CATSRGGSNTEAFF
j_gene: TRBJ1-5; v_gene: TRBV11-2; d_gene: .; abundance: .; CDR3nt: TGTGCCAGCAGCTTAGACGGGGGTGCCCAGCATTTT; CDR3aa: CASSLDGGAQHF
j_gene: TRBJ2-5; v_gene: TRBV27; d_gene: .; abundance: .; CDR3nt: TGTGCCAGCAGTTCCCGACTAGATTCAGAGACCCAGTACTTC; CDR3aa: CASSSRLDSETQYF
j_gene: TRBJ1-5; v_gene: TRBV7-2; d_gene: .; abundance: .; CDR3nt: TGTGCCAGCAGCTTAGGTGGCCTGGGCCAGCCCCAGCATTTT; CDR3aa: CASSLGGLGQPQHF
j_gene: TRBJ1-2; v_gene: TRBV28; d_gene: TRBD1; abundance: .; CDR3nt: TGTGCCAGCAGTTGGGGACAGGGGCGCTATGGCTACACCTTC; CDR3aa: CASSWGQGRYGYTF
j_gene: TRBJ2-1; v_gene: TRBV4-3; d_gene: .; abundance: .; CDR3nt: TGCGCCAGCAGCCAGCTCCCCGTTAGCGATGAGCAGTTCTTC; CDR3aa: CASSQLPVSDEQFF
j_gene: TRBJ2-5; v_gene: TRBV6-5; d_gene: .; abundance: .; CDR3nt: TGTGCCAGCAGCCGAGCGGGCAAAGAGACCCAGTACTTC; CDR3aa: CASSRAGKETQYF
j_gene: TRBJ2-6; v_gene: TRBV18; d_gene: .; abundance: .; CDR3nt: TGTGCCAGCTCAACCCGACAGGACAGCTCTGGGGCCAACGTCCTGACTTTC; CDR3aa: CASSTRQDSSGANVLTF
j_gene: TRBJ1-2; v_gene: TRBV6-2/TRBV6-3; d_gene: .; abundance: .; CDR3nt: TGTGCCAGCAGTTACGAGGGTCAGATCTATGGCTACACCTTC; CDR3aa: CASSYEGQIYGYTF
j_gene: TRBJ1-1; v_gene: TRBV11-2; d_gene: .; abundance: .; CDR3nt: TGTGCCAGCAGCTTAGCAGGCACTGAAGCTTTCTTT; CDR3aa: CASSLAGTEAFF
j_gene: TRBJ1-2; v_gene: TRBV7-2; d_gene: .; abundance: .; CDR3nt: TGTGCCAGCAGCTTAAGGACAGAGATCTATGGCTACACCTTC; CDR3aa: CASSLRTEIYGYTF
j_gene: TRBJ1-4; v_gene: TRBV25-1; d_gene: .; abundance: once; CDR3nt: TGTGCCAGCAGTGAAAGAGGGGGGGCAGCCTTTAATGAAAAACTGTTTTTT; CDR3aa: CASSERGGAAFNEKLFF
j_gene: TRBJ2-2; v_gene: TRBV4-3; d_gene: .; abundance: few; CDR3nt: TGCGCCAGCAGCCAAAGACGAGGGAGTAACACCGGGGAGCTGTTTTTT; CDR3aa: CASSQRRGSNTGELFF
j_gene: TRBJ1-6; v_gene: TRBV19; d_gene: TRBD1; abundance: .; CDR3nt: TGTGCCAGTAGGGAGACAGGGACGATGGGTACTAATTCACCCCTCCACTTT; CDR3aa: CASRETGTMGTNSPLHF
j_gene: TRBJ2-7; v_gene: TRBV19; d_gene: .; abundance: .; CDR3nt: TGTGCCAGTAGTAGAGCCCCGCCGGGAGAGCAGTACTTC; CDR3aa: CASSRAPPGEQYF
j_gene: TRBJ2-3; v_gene: TRBV5-1; d_gene: .; abundance: .; CDR3nt: TGCGCCAGCAGCTTTAACCCTGCGGATCCGAATACGCAGTATTTT; CDR3aa: CASSFNPADPNTQYF
j_gene: TRBJ1-1; v_gene: TRBV6-5; d_gene: .; abundance: once; CDR3nt: TGTGCCAGCAGGGTGCAGGCCTTTGAAGCTTTCTTT; CDR3aa: CASRVQAFEAFF
j_gene: TRBJ2-2; v_gene: TRBV5-8; d_gene: .; abundance: .; CDR3nt: TGTGCCAGCAGCCGCAGGGACACCGGGGAGCTGTTTTTT; CDR3aa: CASSRRDTGELFF
j_gene: TRBJ2-7; v_gene: TRBV5-8; d_gene: .; abundance: .; CDR3nt: TGTGCCAGCAGCTTGGCCGGGAGCCTGTACGAGCAGTACTTC; CDR3aa: CASSLAGSLYEQYF
j_gene: TRBJ2-5; v_gene: TRBV14; d_gene: .; abundance: .; CDR3nt: TGTGCCAGCAGCCAAGCAGGGTTTGCGACCCAGTACTTC; CDR3aa: CASSQAGFATQYF
j_gene: TRBJ2-1; v_gene: TRBV12-3/TRBV12-4; d_gene: .; abundance: .; CDR3nt: TGTGCCAGCAGTCCCTGGCCTGAGCAGTTCTTC; CDR3aa: CASSPWPEQFF
j_gene: TRBJ2-3; v_gene: TRBV4-2; d_gene: .; abundance: .; CDR3nt: TGTGCCAGCAGCCAAGACGGTCAGGTTCTATTGGATACGCAGTATTTT; CDR3aa: CASSQDGQVLLDTQYF
j_gene: TRBJ2-1; v_gene: TRBV19; d_gene: TRBD2; abundance: .; CDR3nt: TGTGCCAGTAGTGACAGCGGGAGGGCGAATGAGCAGTTCTTC; CDR3aa: CASSDSGRANEQFF